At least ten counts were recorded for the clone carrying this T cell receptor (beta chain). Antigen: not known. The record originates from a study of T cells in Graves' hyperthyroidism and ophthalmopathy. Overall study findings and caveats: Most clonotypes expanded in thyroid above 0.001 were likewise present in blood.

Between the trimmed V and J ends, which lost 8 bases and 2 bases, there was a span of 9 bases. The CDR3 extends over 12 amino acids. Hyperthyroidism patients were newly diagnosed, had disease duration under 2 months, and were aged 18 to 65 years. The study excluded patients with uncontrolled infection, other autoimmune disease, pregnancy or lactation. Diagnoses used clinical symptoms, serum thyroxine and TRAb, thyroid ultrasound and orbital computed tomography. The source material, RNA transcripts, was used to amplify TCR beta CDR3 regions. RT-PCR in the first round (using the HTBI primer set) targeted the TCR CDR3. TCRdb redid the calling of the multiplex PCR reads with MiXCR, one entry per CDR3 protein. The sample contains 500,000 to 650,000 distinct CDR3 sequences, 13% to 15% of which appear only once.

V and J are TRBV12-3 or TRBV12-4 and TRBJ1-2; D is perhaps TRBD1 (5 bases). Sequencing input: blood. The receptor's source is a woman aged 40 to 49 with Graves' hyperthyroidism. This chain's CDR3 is CASGGINYGYTF. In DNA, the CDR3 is TGTGCCAGCGGGGGGATAAACTATGGCTACACCTTC.